Listed below are T cell receptor beta chains from one sample, sequenced in a study of T cell responses to AZD1222 COVID-19 vaccine. Sequencing was performed with immunoSEQ multiplex PCR; in TCRdb, only in-frame clones are kept and a portion is missing. The sample holds roughly 99,000 clones, 92% seen once. The sequences come from peripheral blood, collected 28 days after the second AZD1222 dose. The source is an adult who received the AZD1222 COVID-19 vaccine. CDR3s include the opening cysteine and the closing phenylalanine or tryptophan. A D gene is named only where the DNA matches it firmly. Size tells how often a clone was seen (once, few, many) or the class of an expanded clone, and some rows leave it out.

TRBV7-8	.	TRBJ1-1	.	CASSQRRTVENTEAFF	TGTGCCAGCAGCCAGCGGAGAACAGTCGAGAACACTGAAGCTTTCTTT
TRBV25-1	.	TRBJ2-3	.	CASSDQGGTDTQYF	TGTGCCAGCAGTGATCAGGGTGGCACAGATACGCAGTATTTT
TRBV10-3	once	TRBJ1-5	.	CAISEGQISNQPQHF	TGTGCCATCAGTGAAGGACAGATTAGCAATCAGCCCCAGCATTTT
TRBV6-1	.	TRBJ1-6	.	CASSEAWTLNSPLHF	TGTGCCAGCAGTGAAGCGTGGACCCTAAATTCACCCCTCCACTTT
TRBV18	.	TRBJ2-2	TRBD2	CASSPFLAGAGELFF	TGTGCCAGCTCACCATTCCTAGCGGGAGCCGGGGAGCTGTTTTTT
TRBV5-4	.	TRBJ2-5	TRBD2	CASSRKAGGGETQYF	TGTGCCAGCAGCCGCAAGGCGGGGGGCGGAGAGACCCAGTACTTC
TRBV19	.	TRBJ2-2	TRBD1	CASSITGVPGELFF	TGTGCCAGTAGTATTACAGGGGTCCCCGGGGAGCTGTTTTTT
TRBV5-4	.	TRBJ1-1	.	CASSLLQNTEAFF	TGTGCCAGCAGCTTACTACAAAACACTGAAGCTTTCTTT
TRBV5-6	once	TRBJ2-5	TRBD1	CASSWTGQETQYF	TGTGCCAGCAGCTGGACAGGGCAAGAGACCCAGTACTTC
TRBV11-2	.	TRBJ2-1	.	CASSLGPQKSGEQFF	TGTGCCAGCAGCTTAGGGCCCCAAAAATCGGGTGAGCAGTTCTTC
TRBV4-2	.	TRBJ1-2	.	CASSQEPYPNYGYTF	TGTGCCAGCAGCCAAGAGCCCTATCCTAACTATGGCTACACCTTC
TRBV6-2/TRBV6-3	.	TRBJ2-1	TRBD2	CASSRGLAGGNEQFF	TGTGCCAGCAGCCGGGGGCTAGCGGGAGGTAATGAGCAGTTCTTC
TRBV20-1	.	TRBJ2-1	.	CSASDPIRSRQFF	TGCAGTGCTAGTGATCCGATAAGGAGTCGGCAGTTCTTC
TRBV6-1	.	TRBJ1-5	.	CASSERGIGNQPQHF	TGTGCCAGCAGTGAACGAGGGATTGGCAATCAGCCCCAGCATTTT
TRBV4-1	.	TRBJ1-1	.	CASSRSLGTNTEAFF	TGCGCCAGCAGCCGGAGCCTGGGCACTAACACTGAAGCTTTCTTT
TRBV2	.	TRBJ1-1	TRBD1	CASSARQGNTEAFF	TGTGCCAGCAGCGCCCGACAGGGGAACACTGAAGCTTTCTTT
TRBV5-1	.	TRBJ2-7	.	CASSLDGTDFGEQYF	TGCGCCAGCAGCCTGGACGGGACGGATTTTGGGGAGCAGTACTTC
TRBV21-1	.	TRBJ2-7	.	CASSKRGPPPKEQYF	TGTGCCAGCAGCAAGAGGGGGCCCCCCCCTAAAGAGCAGTACTTC
TRBV12-3/TRBV12-4	.	TRBJ1-1	.	CASSLSLQTEAFF	TGTGCCAGCAGTTTGTCCCTGCAAACTGAAGCTTTCTTT
TRBV6-2/TRBV6-3	once	TRBJ2-7	.	CASSYTPRWGSTYEQYF	TGTGCCAGCAGTTACACCCCGAGGTGGGGGAGTACCTACGAGCAGTACTTC
TRBV6-2/TRBV6-3	.	TRBJ1-2	.	CASSYAVNYGYTF	TGTGCCAGCAGTTACGCGGTAAACTATGGCTACACCTTC
TRBV28	.	TRBJ2-3	.	CASSFLAGATPQYF	TGTGCCAGCAGTTTTCTGGCGGGGGCGACGCCGCAGTATTTT
TRBV5-1	.	TRBJ1-2	TRBD1	CASSLGDRGARGYTF	TGCGCCAGCAGCTTGGGGGACAGGGGAGCGCGGGGCTACACCTTC
TRBV7-8	.	TRBJ2-3	.	CASSPYTDTQYF	TGTGCCAGCAGCCCCTACACAGATACGCAGTATTTT
TRBV6-6	.	TRBJ2-7	TRBD2	CASSWTSGSYEQYF	TGTGCCAGCAGTTGGACTAGCGGGAGCTACGAGCAGTACTTC
TRBV9	.	TRBJ1-1	.	CASSVAASRGGGKAFF	TGTGCCAGCAGCGTAGCAGCTAGCAGAGGGGGAGGAAAAGCTTTCTTT
TRBV10-3	.	TRBJ1-6	.	CAISGQGPPSSPLHF	TGTGCCATCAGTGGGCAGGGGCCTCCTAGTTCACCCCTCCACTTT
TRBV21-1	.	TRBJ1-1	.	CASSPPPNTEAFF	TGCGCCAGCAGCCCCCCGCCGAACACTGAAGCTTTCTTT
TRBV6-2/TRBV6-3	once	TRBJ2-7	TRBD1	CASSYSSRWITRTGDYEQYF	TGTGCCAGCAGTTACTCGAGTAGATGGATAACGAGGACAGGGGATTACGAGCAGTACTTC
TRBV18	.	TRBJ2-2	TRBD1	CASSPPGQRPGELFF	TGTGCCAGCTCACCACCGGGACAGAGGCCCGGGGAGCTGTTTTTT
TRBV11-2	.	TRBJ2-7	.	CASSFYSALGGLEQYF	TGTGCCAGCAGCTTTTATTCCGCTCTTGGGGGCCTCGAGCAGTACTTC
TRBV28	.	TRBJ2-7	.	CASREDSHEQYF	TGTGCCAGCAGAGAAGACAGCCACGAGCAGTACTTC
TRBV5-1	.	TRBJ2-1	.	CASRGGDTEDNEQFF	TGCGCCAGCAGAGGTGGGGACACTGAAGACAATGAGCAGTTCTTC
TRBV29-1	.	TRBJ2-2	.	CSVEKGANTGELFF	TGCAGCGTTGAGAAGGGGGCGAACACCGGGGAGCTGTTTTTT
TRBV19	.	TRBJ2-7	.	CASSITSLGHEQYF	TGTGCCAGTAGTATCACTAGTCTGGGACACGAGCAGTACTTC
TRBV18	once	TRBJ1-6	TRBD1	CASSPPGQGRSPLHF	TGTGCCAGCTCACCCCCGGGACAGGGAAGATCACCCCTCCACTTT
TRBV3-1/TRBV3-2	.	TRBJ2-6	.	CASRPTGSSGANVLTF	TGTGCCAGCAGGCCGACAGGTAGCTCTGGGGCCAACGTCCTGACTTTC
TRBV7-2	.	TRBJ2-5	.	CASSLVSSRGETQYF	TGTGCCAGCAGCTTAGTTTCGTCACGCGGAGAGACCCAGTACTTC
TRBV3-1/TRBV3-2	once	TRBJ1-4	TRBD1	CASSSRQGYEKLFF	TGTGCCAGCAGCTCAAGACAGGGTTACGAAAAACTGTTTTTT
TRBV7-9	.	TRBJ1-4	.	CASSLGGAGNEKLFF	TGTGCCAGCAGCCTCGGCGGAGCAGGCAATGAAAAACTGTTTTTT
TRBV5-1	once	TRBJ2-1	.	CASSFESGYYNEQFF	TGCGCCAGCAGCTTTGAGAGCGGTTACTACAATGAGCAGTTCTTC
TRBV10-3	.	TRBJ1-2	.	CAISDGEGGYTF	TGTGCCATCAGTGATGGGGAAGGTGGCTACACCTTC
TRBV6-5	.	TRBJ2-7	TRBD1	CASSWQGAYEQYF	TGTGCCAGCAGTTGGCAGGGGGCCTACGAGCAGTACTTC
TRBV9	.	TRBJ1-4	.	CASSLQDRTNEKLFF	TGTGCCAGCAGCCTACAGGATCGTACTAATGAAAAACTGTTTTTT
TRBV6-1	.	TRBJ2-7	TRBD2	CASSELAGSSYEQYF	TGTGCCAGCAGTGAACTAGCGGGGAGCTCCTACGAGCAGTACTTC
TRBV3-1/TRBV3-2	.	TRBJ1-1	.	CASSQGGMNTEAFF	TGTGCCAGCAGCCAGGGAGGGATGAACACTGAAGCTTTCTTT
TRBV3-1/TRBV3-2	.	TRBJ1-4	.	CASSQSYSSGGKLFF	TGTGCCAGCAGCCAATCCTACTCCTCAGGTGGAAAACTGTTTTTT
TRBV29-1	once	TRBJ1-2	TRBD1	CSARDSLGYTF	TGCAGCGCTCGGGACAGTTTAGGCTACACCTTC
TRBV10-3	.	TRBJ1-3	.	CAISESTTGNTIYF	TGTGCCATCAGTGAGTCAACGACTGGAAACACCATATATTTT
TRBV7-3	once	TRBJ1-6	TRBD1	CASSLLGQGSNSPLHF	TGTGCCAGCAGCTTATTGGGACAGGGCTCTAATTCACCCCTCCACTTT
TRBV7-2	.	TRBJ1-6	.	CASSSTAGSLGPLHF	TGTGCCAGCAGCTCGACCGCGGGGAGCCTGGGGCCCCTCCACTTT
TRBV3-1/TRBV3-2	.	TRBJ2-3	.	CASSRSTDTQYF	TGTGCCAGCAGCCGTAGCACAGATACGCAGTATTTT
TRBV5-1	.	TRBJ2-2	.	CASSLSRQGGTGELFF	TGCGCCAGCAGCTTGTCCCGGCAGGGGGGTACCGGGGAGCTGTTTTTT